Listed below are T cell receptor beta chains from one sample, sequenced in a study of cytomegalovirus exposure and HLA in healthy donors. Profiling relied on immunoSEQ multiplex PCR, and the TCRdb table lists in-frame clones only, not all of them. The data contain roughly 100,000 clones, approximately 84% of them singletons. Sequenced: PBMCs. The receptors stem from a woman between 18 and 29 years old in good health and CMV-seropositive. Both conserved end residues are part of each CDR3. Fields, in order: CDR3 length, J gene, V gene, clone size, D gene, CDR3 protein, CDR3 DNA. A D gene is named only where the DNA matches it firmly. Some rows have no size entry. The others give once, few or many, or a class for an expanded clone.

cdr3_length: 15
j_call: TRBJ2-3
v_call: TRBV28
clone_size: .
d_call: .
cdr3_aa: CASSGPGFSTDTQYF
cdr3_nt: TGTGCCAGCAGTGGACCAGGGTTTAGCACAGATACGCAGTATTTT

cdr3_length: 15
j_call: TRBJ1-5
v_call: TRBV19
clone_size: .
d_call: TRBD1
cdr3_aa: CASSDAGGSNQPQHF
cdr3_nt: TGTGCCAGTAGTGACGCAGGGGGAAGCAATCAGCCCCAGCATTTT

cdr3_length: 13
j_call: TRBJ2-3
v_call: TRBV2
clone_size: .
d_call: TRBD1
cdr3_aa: CASRPDRADTQYF
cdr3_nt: TGTGCCAGCAGACCTGACAGGGCGGATACGCAGTATTTT

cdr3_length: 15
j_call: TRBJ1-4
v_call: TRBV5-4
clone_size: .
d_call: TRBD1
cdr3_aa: CASSSRTGRDEKLFF
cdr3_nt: TGTGCCAGCAGCTCGCGGACAGGGAGGGATGAAAAACTGTTTTTT

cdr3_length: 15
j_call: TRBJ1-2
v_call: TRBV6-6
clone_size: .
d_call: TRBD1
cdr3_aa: CASSQGQGFYSGYTF
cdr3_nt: TGTGCCAGCAGTCAGGGACAGGGCTTCTATTCCGGCTACACCTTC

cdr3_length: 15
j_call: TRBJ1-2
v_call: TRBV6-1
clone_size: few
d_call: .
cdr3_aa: CASSEAVGGHDGYTF
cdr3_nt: TGTGCCAGCAGTGAAGCTGTCGGGGGGCACGATGGCTACACCTTC

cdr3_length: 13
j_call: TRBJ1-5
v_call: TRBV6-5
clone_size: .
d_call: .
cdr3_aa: CASSQNYRQPQHF
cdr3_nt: TGTGCCAGCAGTCAGAACTATAGACAGCCCCAGCATTTT

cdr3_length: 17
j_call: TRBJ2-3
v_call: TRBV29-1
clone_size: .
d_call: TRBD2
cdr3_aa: CIPPTREVAGPSDTQYF
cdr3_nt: TGCATCCCCCCCACCCGGGAAGTAGCGGGGCCCTCAGATACGCAGTATTTT

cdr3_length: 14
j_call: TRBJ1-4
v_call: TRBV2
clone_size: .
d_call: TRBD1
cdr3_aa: CASGDRSGGEKLFF
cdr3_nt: TGTGCCAGCGGGGACAGGAGTGGGGGAGAAAAACTGTTTTTT

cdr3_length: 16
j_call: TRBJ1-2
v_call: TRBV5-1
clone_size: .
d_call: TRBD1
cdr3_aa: CASRSAGTGGGYGYTF
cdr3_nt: TGCGCCAGCAGGTCCGCCGGGACAGGGGGCGGCTATGGCTACACCTTC

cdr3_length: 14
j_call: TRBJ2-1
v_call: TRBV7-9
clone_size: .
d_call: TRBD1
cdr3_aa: CASRGGQGDNEQFF
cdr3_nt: TGTGCCAGCAGAGGAGGACAGGGGGACAATGAGCAGTTCTTC

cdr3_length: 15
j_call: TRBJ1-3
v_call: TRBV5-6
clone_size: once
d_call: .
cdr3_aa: CASSKDTSSGNTIYF
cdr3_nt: TGTGCCAGCAGCAAAGACACCAGCTCTGGAAACACCATATATTTT

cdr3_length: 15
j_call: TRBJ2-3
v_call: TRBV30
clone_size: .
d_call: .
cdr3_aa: CAWSVGSGRTDTQYF
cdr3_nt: TGTGCCTGGAGTGTTGGTAGCGGACGCACAGATACGCAGTATTTT

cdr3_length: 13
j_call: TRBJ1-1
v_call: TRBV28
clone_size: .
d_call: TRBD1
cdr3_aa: CASSPTVDRGAFF
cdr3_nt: TGTGCCAGCAGTCCGACCGTGGACAGGGGCGCTTTCTTT

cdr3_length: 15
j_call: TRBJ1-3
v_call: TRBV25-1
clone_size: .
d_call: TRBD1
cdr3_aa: CASSGTGGEGNTIYF
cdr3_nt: TGTGCCAGCAGTGGGACAGGGGGAGAGGGAAACACCATATATTTT

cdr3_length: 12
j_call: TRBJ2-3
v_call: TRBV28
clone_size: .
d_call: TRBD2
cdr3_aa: CASAGGTDTQYF
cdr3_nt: TGTGCCAGTGCGGGGGGCACAGATACGCAGTATTTT

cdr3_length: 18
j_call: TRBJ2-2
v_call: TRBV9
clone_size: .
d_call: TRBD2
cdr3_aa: CASSAETGLAGVTGELFF
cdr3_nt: TGTGCCAGCAGCGCGGAGACCGGACTAGCGGGAGTAACCGGGGAGCTGTTTTTT

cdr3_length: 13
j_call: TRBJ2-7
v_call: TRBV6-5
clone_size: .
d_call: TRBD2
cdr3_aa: CASSYGRGYEQYF
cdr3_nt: TGTGCCAGCAGTTACGGGAGGGGTTACGAGCAGTACTTC

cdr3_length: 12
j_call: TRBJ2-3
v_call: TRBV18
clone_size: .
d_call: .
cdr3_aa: CASSPRGDTQYF
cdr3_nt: TGTGCCAGCTCACCACGAGGAGATACGCAGTATTTT

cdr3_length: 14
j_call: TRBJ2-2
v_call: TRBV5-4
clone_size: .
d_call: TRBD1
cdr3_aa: CASSTRTGSGELFF
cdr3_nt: TGTGCCAGCAGCACCAGGACAGGATCCGGGGAGCTGTTTTTT

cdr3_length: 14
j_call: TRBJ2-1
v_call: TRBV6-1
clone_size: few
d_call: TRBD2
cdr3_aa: CASRAGASYNEQFF
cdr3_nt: TGTGCCAGTAGGGCGGGAGCGTCCTACAATGAGCAGTTCTTC

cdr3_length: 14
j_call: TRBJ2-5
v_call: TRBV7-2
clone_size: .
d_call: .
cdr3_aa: CASSLGAVEETQYF
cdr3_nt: TGTGCCAGCAGCTTAGGAGCGGTTGAAGAGACCCAGTACTTC

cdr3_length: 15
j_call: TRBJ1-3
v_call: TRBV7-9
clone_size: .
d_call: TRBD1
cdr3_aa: CASSPPRDRVGTIYF
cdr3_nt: TGTGCCAGCAGCCCCCCGAGGGACAGGGTTGGCACCATATATTTT

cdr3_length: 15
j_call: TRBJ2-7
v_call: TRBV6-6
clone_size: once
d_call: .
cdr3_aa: CASSYAVDRPYEQYF
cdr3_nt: TGTGCCAGCAGTTACGCAGTGGACAGACCTTACGAGCAGTACTTC

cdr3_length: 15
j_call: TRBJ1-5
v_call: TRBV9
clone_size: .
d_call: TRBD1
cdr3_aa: CASSVVPDRDQPQHF
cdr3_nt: TGTGCCAGCAGCGTAGTCCCCGACAGGGATCAGCCCCAGCATTTT

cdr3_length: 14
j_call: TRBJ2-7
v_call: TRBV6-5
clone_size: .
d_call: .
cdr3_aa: CASSYTPNRAEQYF
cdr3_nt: TGTGCCAGCAGTTACACCCCAAACAGGGCCGAGCAGTACTTC

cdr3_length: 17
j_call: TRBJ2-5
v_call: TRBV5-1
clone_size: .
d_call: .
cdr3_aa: CASSEAPIGLSGETQYF
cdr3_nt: TGCGCCAGCAGCGAGGCCCCGATAGGCCTGTCGGGGGAGACCCAGTACTTC

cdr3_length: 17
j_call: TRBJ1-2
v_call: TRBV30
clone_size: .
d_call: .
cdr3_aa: CAWRDDWEGQRVYGYTF
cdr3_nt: TGTGCCTGGAGGGATGACTGGGAGGGTCAGAGGGTGTACGGCTACACCTTC